These 23 T cell receptor beta chains came from one sample sequenced in a study of T cells in Graves' hyperthyroidism and ophthalmopathy. TCR beta CDR3 regions were amplified from RNA. First-round RT-PCR targeting the TCR CDR3 was performed with the HTBI primer set. Each CDR3 protein gets one entry after TCRdb re-called the multiplex PCR reads with MiXCR. The repertoire holds roughly 240,000 distinct CDR3 sequences, with approximately 25% as singletons. Source material: blood. The receptors originated from a woman aged 40 to 50 with Graves' ophthalmopathy.

The chain's CDR3 is CASSLYVPSGASETQYF. The CDR3 region has the DNA TGTGCCAGCAGTTTATATGTCCCGTCGGGGGCATCGGAGACCCAGTACTTC. The chain combines TRBV28 with TRBJ2-5; D tentatively fits TRBD1 or TRBD2 (6 bases each). This CDR3 spans 17 amino acids. Trimming took 1 base from V and 5 from J, leaving 20 bases between them. CDR1 and CDR2 from the germline V gene are MDHEN and SYDVKM.

This clonotype has a count of ten or more. The V call is TRBV20-1, the J call TRBJ2-5, with no clear D. Trimming removed 5 bases from V and 4 bases from J, with 17 bases in between. The germline V gene encodes CDR1 DFQATT and CDR2 SNEGSKA (reference sequence). The CDR3 is 14 amino acids. CDR3 residues: CSALAIRPSETQYF. The CDR3 region has the DNA TGCAGTGCTCTCGCAATCCGACCTTCAGAGACCCAGTACTTC.

This chain joins TRBV18 and TRBJ1-4; TRBD1 matches 9 bases. The germline gives CDR1 KGHSH, CDR2 LQKENI. Unmatched junction bases numbered 10, after V lost 3 bases and J lost 2 bases. CDR3 size: 18 residues. The CDR3 region is CASSPTGGYRITNEKLFF. The CDR3 DNA is TGTGCCAGCTCACCCACAGGGGGCTACCGTATCACTAATGAAAAACTGTTTTTT.

This clonotype has a count of ten or more. The chain recombines TRBV28 with TRBJ2-7; no definite D call. Deletions cut 6 bases from V and 3 bases from J, with 6 bases between. Germline-derived CDR1 and CDR2 are MDHEN and SYDVKM. The length of the CDR3 is 11 residues. The CDR3 here is CASRERYEQYF. CDR3 DNA sequence: TGTGCCAGCAGGGAGCGCTACGAGCAGTACTTC. Full variable domain (rest looked up from reference TRBV28 and TRBJ2-7): DVKVTQSSRYLVKRTGEKVFLECVQDMDHENMFWYRQDPGLGLRLIYFSYDVKMKEKGDIPEGYSVSREKKERFSLILESASTNQTSMYLCASRERYEQYFGPGTRLTVT.

This clonotype came up many times. J is TRBJ2-7 and V is TRBV13; 7 bases are shared with TRBD1. V shed 4 bases, J shed 0 bases, and the junction held 3 bases outside the gene matches. CDR1 and CDR2 (germline): PRHDT, FYEKMQ (reference sequence). The CDR3 has 14 amino acids. CDR3 amino acids: CASSYQGVSYEQYF. CDR3 DNA sequence: TGTGCCAGCAGCTACCAGGGGGTCTCCTACGAGCAGTACTTC. Drawing the rest from reference TRBV13 and TRBJ2-7, the complete variable domain is AAGVIQSPRHLIKEKRETATLKCYPIPRHDTVYWYQQGPGQDPQFLISFYEKMQSDKGSIPDRFSAQQFSDYHSELNMSSLELGDSALYFCASSYQGVSYEQYFGPGTRLTVT.

This clonotype has at least ten counts. The gene calls are TRBV12-3 or TRBV12-4 and TRBJ2-5, with D perhaps TRBD2 (5 bases). This CDR3 is built from 13 residues. V lost 6 bases and J lost 5, with 13 bases in between. CDR3 sequence: CASSRGPWETQYF. DNA of the CDR3: TGTGCCAGCAGCCGAGGGCCATGGGAGACCCAGTACTTC.

This clonotype was recorded at least ten times. This chain uses TRBV12-3 or TRBV12-4 with TRBJ1-2, with 10 nucleotides matching TRBD1. The length of the CDR3 is 15 residues. V dropped 6 bases and J dropped 4; count of bases not matched to a gene: 8. This CDR3 reads CASSRDRGLIYGYTF. DNA for the CDR3: TGTGCCAGCAGCCGCGACAGGGGGCTGATCTATGGCTACACCTTC.

In this sample, this clonotype turned up many times. J is TRBJ2-7 and V is TRBV20-1, with 11 bases that match TRBD2. The germline gives CDR1 DFQATT, CDR2 SNEGSKA (reference sequence). The V and J ends lost 6 bases and 2 bases, in that order; junction bases with no gene match: 6. The CDR3 extends over 14 amino acids. The CDR3 sequence is CSATGLADTYEQYF. CDR3 DNA: TGCAGTGCAACGGGACTAGCGGATACCTACGAGCAGTACTTC.

This clonotype was recorded at least ten times. This chain connects TRBV5-1 to TRBJ2-5, with 7 bases lining up with TRBD2. Germline CDR1 is SGHRS and CDR2 is YFSETQ. The CDR3 extends over 14 amino acids. Trimming at V came to 1 base and at J to 2 bases, leaving 2 bases not matched to a gene. The CDR3 spells CASSLWGGQETQYF. The CDR3 DNA reads TGCGCCAGCAGCTTGTGGGGAGGGCAAGAGACCCAGTACTTC.

This clonotype was seen only once. The chain uses TRBV6-2 or TRBV6-3 and TRBJ2-7, with 10 bases that match TRBD2. CDR1 is MNHEY, CDR2 SVGEGT, per germline. Trimming at V came to 0 bases and at J to 5 bases, leaving 13 bases not matched to a gene. The CDR3 has 18 residues. Here the CDR3 reads CASSYSYLVAGGFDEQYF. DNA for the CDR3: TGTGCCAGCAGTTACTCGTATTTAGTAGCGGGAGGCTTTGACGAGCAGTACTTC.

The gene calls are TRBV28 and TRBJ2-7, with 7 bases aligning to TRBD1. With 6 bases clipped from V and 3 bases from J, the junction kept 11 bases outside the gene matches. The CDR3 length is 15 residues. Germline-derived CDR1 and CDR2 are MDHEN and SYDVKM. DNA for the CDR3: TGTGCCAGCAGCTCAGCCGCCGGGACAGACTACGAGCAGTACTTC. It translates to CASSSAAGTDYEQYF.

This clonotype was observed a few times. V is TRBV3-1 and J is TRBJ1-5; D remains unclear. The CDR3 loop spans 13 amino acids. Germline assignment: CDR1 LGHDT and CDR2 YNNKEL (reference sequence). Trimming shortened V by 1 base and J by 5 bases, and 6 bases separated the two germline ends. As DNA, the CDR3 is TGTGCCAGCAGCCAAGTTGGTTATCAGCCCCAGCATTTT. Protein product: CASSQVGYQPQHF. The entire variable domain, with the rest obtained from reference TRBV3-1 and TRBJ1-5, is as follows: DTAVSQTPKYLVTQMGNDKSIKCEQNLGHDTMYWYKQDSKKFLKIMFSYNNKELIINETVPNRFSPKSPDKAHLNLHINSLELGDSAVYFCASSQVGYQPQHFGDGTRLSIL.

This clonotype was counted ten times or more. The chain joins TRBV6-5 to TRBJ2-7; 10 nucleotides match TRBD1. This CDR3 has 15 residues. Germline CDR1 is MNHEY and CDR2 is SVGAGI. J was trimmed by 5 bases and V by 4 bases; bases with no gene match: 8. The CDR3 reads CASSFESGTGDEQYF. CDR3 in DNA: TGTGCCAGCAGTTTCGAATCCGGGACAGGGGACGAGCAGTACTTC.

There are a few counts of this clonotype. The chain recombines TRBV29-1 with TRBJ2-7; perhaps TRBD2 as D (6 bases). The CDR3 contains 13 residues. CDR1 is SQVTM, CDR2 ANQGSEA, per germline. Trimming removed 6 bases at V and 7 bases at J, with 19 bases between. Here the CDR3 DNA reads TGCAGCGTGGGGGGACTTCGTGAGGGGGAGCAGTACTTC. It yields the protein CSVGGLREGEQYF.

Many counts were recorded for this clonotype. The chain is built from TRBV7-9 and TRBJ2-2; 10 bases fit TRBD2. Germline V gives CDR1 SEHNR, CDR2 FQNEAQ (reference sequence). This CDR3 is built from 15 residues. After removal of 5 bases from V and 3 bases from J, the junction contained 3 bases not matched to a gene. The CDR3 here is CASSVTSGDTGELFF. The CDR3, as DNA: TGTGCCAGCAGCGTTACTAGCGGGGACACCGGGGAGCTGTTTTTT.

This clonotype has ten or more counts. The rearrangement links TRBV7-9 to TRBJ1-2; 9 bases are shared with TRBD1. This CDR3 contains 14 residues. Per the germline V gene, CDR1 is SEHNR and CDR2 is FQNEAQ (reference sequence). The trim removed 2 bases at V and 9 bases at J, leaving 7 bases unmatched. The CDR3 DNA reads as TGTGCCAGCAGCTTATCCGGGACAGGGAGTAGCTACACCTTC. The encoded protein is CASSLSGTGSSYTF.

This clonotype was seen many times. The V call is TRBV28, the J call TRBJ2-7, with TRBD1 as a possible D gene (5 bases). Per the germline V gene, CDR1 is MDHEN and CDR2 is SYDVKM. This CDR3 is 13 amino acids long. Trimming stripped 8 bases from V and 7 bases from J, with 18 bases between. The CDR3 reads CASQGSLHKEQYF. The CDR3 DNA sequence: TGTGCCAGCCAGGGTTCCCTCCACAAGGAGCAGTACTTC.

This chain joins TRBV5-6 and TRBJ2-7, with 9 bases matching TRBD2. J gave up 5 bases and V 3 bases, and 9 bases lay outside the gene matches. The V gene's germline CDR1 is SGHDT and CDR2 YYEEEE. The CDR3 is made up of 15 amino acids. CDR3 bases: TGTGCCAGCAGCTCGCAAGCGGGGGGTATGAACGAGCAGTACTTC. Encoded protein: CASSSQAGGMNEQYF.

This clonotype was recorded at least ten times. V gene TRBV20-1 combines with J gene TRBJ1-5; 9 bases map to TRBD1. The CDR3 is 13 residues long. CDR1 DFQATT and CDR2 SNEGSKA come from the germline V gene (reference sequence). V was clipped by 6 bases and J by 5 bases; unmatched bases: 5. For the CDR3, the DNA is TGCAGTGCGCCGGGACAGGGTTATCAGCCCCAGCATTTT. Its protein is CSAPGQGYQPQHF.

Ten or more counts support this clonotype. V usage is TRBV5-1 and J usage is TRBJ2-6; D remains ambiguous. Germline CDR1 SGHRS, CDR2 YFSETQ. This CDR3 has 13 residues. Trimming left V 4 bases short and J 5 bases short, with 7 bases between. The CDR3 sequence is CASSEFRANVLTF. CDR3 DNA: TGCGCCAGCAGCGAGTTTAGGGCCAACGTCCTGACTTTC.

At least ten counts were recorded for this clonotype. This chain uses TRBV5-1 with TRBJ2-2; 9 positions agree with TRBD2. The germline V gene has CDR1 SGHRS and CDR2 YFSETQ. The CDR3 is 16 amino acids. With 4 bases clipped from V and 0 bases from J, the junction kept 4 bases outside the gene matches. The DNA for the CDR3 is TGCGCCAGCAGCCCTCGACTAGCGGCGAACACCGGGGAGCTGTTTTTT. It yields the protein CASSPRLAANTGELFF.

This clonotype was picked up many times. V usage is TRBV20-1 and J usage is TRBJ1-6; D might be TRBD1 (6 bases). The V end lost 1 base, the J end lost 10 bases, and 11 bases lay between the germline ends. CDR1 and CDR2 from the germline V gene are DFQATT and SNEGSKA (reference sequence). This CDR3 is built from 13 residues. The CDR3 DNA is TGCAGTGCTAGAGTGGGGGCTGAGTCACCCCTCCACTTT. This encodes CSARVGAESPLHF.

The chain couples TRBV12-3 or TRBV12-4 to TRBJ1-5; D is possibly TRBD1 (5 bases). V dropped 4 bases and J dropped 6 bases, with 19 bases sitting between them. The CDR3 has 16 residues. The CDR3 bases are TGTGCCAGCAGTTGGGTCACCATAGGGGCTAGTCAGCCCCAGCATTTT. It yields the protein CASSWVTIGASQPQHF.